The following is a T cell receptor (beta chain) sequence with its context. This sample stems from a study of human T cells and chemical hapten exposure. Germline V gives CDR1 SEHNR, CDR2 FQNEAQ (reference sequence). CDR3 length: 15 amino acids. V dropped 1 base and J dropped 0 bases, with 9 bases sitting between them. Time point noted: healthy volunteer bleed at 2 weeks. Unfractionated whole blood served as the source for total RNA extraction. The study used a library that attached unique molecular identifiers to individual cDNA molecules. TCRdb reanalysed the RACE reads using MiXCR and keeps one entry per CDR3 protein. The sample contains over 85,000 distinct CDR3 sequences, approximately 10% of which appear only once.

Sequencing used whole blood. The chain links TRBV7-9 to TRBJ1-1; D is perhaps TRBD1 (5 bases). This receptor was taken from a female donor in good health. Some clones in this sample may be carry-over from other donors' samples. CDR3 DNA sequence: TGTGCCAGCAGCTTAGGAGGGGCCATGAACACTGAAGCTTTCTTT. Translated: CASSLGGAMNTEAFF.